The 32 T cell receptor beta chains presented below share a single source sample, sequenced in a study of T cells in Graves' hyperthyroidism and ophthalmopathy. Amplification targeted TCR beta CDR3 regions from RNA transcripts. With the HTBI primer set, the TCR CDR3 went through a first round of RT-PCR. TCRdb itself ran the multiplex PCR reads through MiXCR, one entry per CDR3 protein. This table holds around 620,000 distinct CDR3 sequences, about 16% found once. The source material was blood. These receptors came from a woman in her twenties or thirties with Graves' hyperthyroidism.

This clonotype was detected ten times or more. The chain links TRBV20-1 to TRBJ1-2; D ambiguous. V lost 4 bases and J lost 2, with 20 bases in between. The CDR3 runs to 16 residues. Germline CDR1 DFQATT, CDR2 SNEGSKA (reference sequence). DNA of the CDR3: TGCAGTGCTAACGCAGGCCTTCACCCCCGAAACTATGGCTACACCTTC. Its protein product is CSANAGLHPRNYGYTF.

Only a few counts were recorded for this clonotype. The rearrangement links TRBV12-3 or TRBV12-4 to TRBJ1-1; D call uncertain. CDR3 length equals 12 residues. Deletions cut 3 bases from V and 14 bases from J, with 16 bases between. The CDR3 spells CASSLYLAEYFF. Here the CDR3 DNA reads TGTGCCAGCAGTTTGTACTTGGCAGAATACTTCTTT.

This clonotype was detected a few times. This chain connects TRBV5-1 to TRBJ2-2; 8 positions match TRBD1. V shed 2 bases and J 3 bases; nucleotides not matched to a gene: 3. This CDR3 is 15 amino acids long. Looked up from germline, CDR1 is SGHRS and CDR2 is YFSETQ. The CDR3, as DNA: TGCGCCAGCAGCTTTCAGGGGGCTGACACCGGGGAGCTGTTTTTT. It codes for CASSFQGADTGELFF.

This clonotype was seen ten or more times. The chain is built from TRBV28 and TRBJ2-1, with D perhaps matching TRBD2 (6 bases). V was cut by 4 bases and J by 4 bases, with 11 bases left in between. Germline-derived CDR1 and CDR2 are MDHEN and SYDVKM. This CDR3 is built from 14 residues. CDR3 residues: CASSYVAEYNEQFF. CDR3 bases: TGTGCCAGCAGTTATGTAGCGGAATACAATGAGCAGTTCTTC.

About this clonotype: A single base separates this from a much larger clone, so it may be a read error. This rearrangement joins TRBV6-2 or TRBV6-3 to TRBJ1-1, with D possibly matching TRBD1 (5 bases). The CDR3 runs 14 residues. From germline, CDR1 is MNHEY and CDR2 SVGEGT. The chain's CDR3 is CASSYYDRGTEASF. The CDR3 bases are TGTGCCAGCAGTTACTACGACAGAGGGACTGAAGCTTCCTTT.

The V and J genes are TRBV27 and TRBJ1-4, with D perhaps TRBD1 (6 bases). Trimming removed 4 bases from V and 7 bases from J, with 22 bases in between. The CDR3 has 17 residues. Germline loops: CDR1 MNHEY, CDR2 SMNVEV (reference sequence). The CDR3 DNA sequence: TGTGCCAGCAGTTCCCGGCCAGCCGGGGGGGCCGGTGAAAAACTGTTTTTT. Protein product: CASSSRPAGGAGEKLFF.

This clonotype was counted ten times or more. The chain uses TRBV28 and TRBJ2-3; 10 nucleotides agree with TRBD2. The germline V gene has CDR1 MDHEN and CDR2 SYDVKM. V lost 2 bases to trimming and J lost 2 bases; unmatched junction nucleotides: 13. The length of the CDR3 is 19 residues. This CDR3 is CASSLTGLADRKTTDTQYF. DNA of the CDR3: TGTGCCAGCAGTTTAACCGGACTAGCGGACCGAAAAACCACAGATACGCAGTATTTT.

The J gene is TRBJ2-7, the V gene TRBV2; D unresolved. The CDR3 length is 10 residues. Deletions cut 9 bases from V and 5 bases from J, with 8 bases between. CDR1 SNHLY and CDR2 FYNNEI come from the germline V gene. The CDR3 spells CARVFNEQYF. CDR3 bases: TGTGCCAGGGTTTTCAACGAGCAGTACTTC.

The CDR3 nucleotides read TGTGCCTTCGGGACAGGGAGCGAGGACACCATATATTTT. Translating gives CAFGTGSEDTIYF. The rearrangement links TRBV30 to TRBJ1-3; 9 bases fit TRBD1. From germline, CDR1 is GTSNPN and CDR2 SVGIG (reference sequence). This CDR3 comprises 13 residues. Trimming at V came to 7 bases and at J to 8 bases, leaving 9 bases not matched to a gene.

This clonotype was observed many times. This chain joins TRBV27 and TRBJ2-7; TRBD2 matches at 7 bases. The CDR3 has 13 amino acids. CDR1 and CDR2 from the germline V gene are MNHEY and SMNVEV (reference sequence). Losses at the gene ends were 10 bases for V and 6 bases for J; bases not matched to a gene: 12. The chain's CDR3 is CATRSGGSREQYF. The CDR3 DNA is TGTGCCACCAGGTCGGGGGGATCTCGCGAGCAGTACTTC.

This clonotype was recorded at least ten times. The chain joins TRBV28 to TRBJ2-5; the D gene is possibly TRBD2 (7 bases). V lost 4 bases to trimming and J lost 5 bases, with 17 bases between them. CDR3 length: 15 residues. Germline V gene data show CDR1 as MDHEN and CDR2 as SYDVKM. CDR3 loop: CASSWGGGHGETQYF. CDR3 DNA sequence: TGTGCCAGCAGTTGGGGGGGGGGCCATGGTGAGACCCAGTACTTC. The whole variable domain, remainder taken from reference TRBV28 and TRBJ2-5, is DVKVTQSSRYLVKRTGEKVFLECVQDMDHENMFWYRQDPGLGLRLIYFSYDVKMKEKGDIPEGYSVSREKKERFSLILESASTNQTSMYLCASSWGGGHGETQYFGPGTRLLVL.

Ten or more counts support this clonotype. This chain uses TRBV5-6 with TRBJ1-2, with TRBD1 matching over 7 bases. With V trimmed by 3 bases and J by 3 bases, 2 bases remained unmatched. The CDR3 runs 13 residues. Germline CDR1 and CDR2: SGHDT and YYEEEE. The CDR3 DNA follows: TGTGCCAGCAGCTCGACAGGGTACTATGGCTACACCTTC. Translated: CASSSTGYYGYTF. The full variable domain, with the rest looked up from reference TRBV5-6 and TRBJ1-2, is DAGVTQSPTHLIKTRGQQVTLRCSPKSGHDTVSWYQQALGQGPQFIFQYYEEEERQRGNFPDRFSGHQFPNYSSELNVNALLLGDSALYLCASSSTGYYGYTFGSGTRLTVV.

The V call is TRBV4-1, the J call TRBJ2-3; TRBD2 is a possible D gene (5 bases). Trimming took off 0 bases at V and 5 bases at J, with 12 bases between the two ends. There are 15 residues in the CDR3. Looked up from germline, CDR1 is MGHRA and CDR2 is YSYEKL. The CDR3 here is CASSQEGFRGDTQYF. The DNA of the CDR3 is TGCGCCAGCAGCCAAGAAGGGTTTCGGGGAGATACGCAGTATTTT.

This clonotype was counted at least ten times. The chain couples TRBV20-1 to TRBJ2-3; 9 positions agree with TRBD1. With V trimmed by 3 bases and J by 4 bases, 14 bases remained unmatched. CDR1 and CDR2 (germline): DFQATT, SNEGSKA (reference sequence). The CDR3 is 17 amino acids. The CDR3: CSARATTGQGLADTQYF. The CDR3 DNA reads TGCAGTGCTAGGGCAACGACGGGACAGGGTTTGGCAGATACGCAGTATTTT.

This clonotype was seen more than once but under ten times. This chain links TRBV6-2 or TRBV6-3 with TRBJ2-3; 11 bases match TRBD2. The CDR3 has 14 amino acids. Trimming took 6 bases from V and 5 from J; bases not matched to a gene: 4. CDR1 and CDR2 from the germline V gene are MNHEY and SVGEGT. The DNA of the CDR3 is TGTGCCAGCAGCTCGACTAGCGGGGTAGATACGCAGTATTTT. Its translation: CASSSTSGVDTQYF.

Notes on this clonotype: Without the conserved terminal phenylalanine or tryptophan, this CDR3 likely stems from a read error. The chain carries TRBV4-2 and TRBJ1-1; no firm D call. This CDR3 contains 13 residues. Trimming shortened V by 1 base and J by 2 bases, and 5 bases separated the two germline ends. CDR1 and CDR2 from the germline V gene are LGHNA and YNFKEQ. CDR3 nucleotide sequence: TGTGCCAGCAGCCAAGGCACTAACACTGAAGCTTTCCTT. Residues: CASSQGTNTEAFL.

There are many counts of this clonotype. The CDR3 reads CAWSATGGYEQYF. In DNA form, the CDR3 reads TGTGCCTGGAGCGCGACAGGGGGCTACGAGCAGTACTTC. The genes are TRBV30 and TRBJ2-7; 9 positions agree with TRBD1. V lost 3 bases to trimming and J lost 3 bases; unmatched junction nucleotides: 3. CDR1 and CDR2 (germline): GTSNPN, SVGIG (reference sequence). The CDR3 length is 13 residues.

Ten or more counts support this clonotype. V and J are TRBV20-1 and TRBJ2-1; 7 nucleotides agree with TRBD2. Germline V gene data show CDR1 as DFQATT and CDR2 as SNEGSKA (reference sequence). Unmatched junction bases numbered 14, after V lost 4 bases and J lost 8 bases. This CDR3 is 15 amino acids long. CDR3 nucleotides: TGCAGTGCTATTCGGGGCGGGAGTTCCCCCCATGAGCAGTTCTTC. Protein sequence: CSAIRGGSSPHEQFF.

This clonotype was counted many times. The rearrangement links TRBV9 to TRBJ2-2; a possible D gene is TRBD2 (5 bases). V lost 0 bases to trimming and J lost 4 bases, with 13 bases between them. The CDR3 totals 16 residues. The germline V gene encodes CDR1 SGDLS and CDR2 YYNGEE. The CDR3 bases are TGTGCCAGCAGCGTAGAGTCTAGCCTACTCACCGGGGAGCTGTTTTTT. This gives the protein CASSVESSLLTGELFF.

This clonotype was found many times. This chain links TRBV12-3 or TRBV12-4 with TRBJ1-1; D uncertain. With 1 base removed from V and 11 bases from J, the gap between germline ends came to 11 bases. This CDR3 contains 12 residues. In DNA form, the CDR3 reads TGTGCCAGCAGTTTAGGTTCCGTGAACGCTTTCTTT. Protein product: CASSLGSVNAFF.

Comment on this clonotype: The final CDR3 position lacks the conserved phenylalanine or tryptophan, pointing to a likely read error. The chain combines TRBV20-1 with TRBJ2-3; 10 bases are shared with TRBD2. The CDR3 sequence is 15 residues long. Germline CDR1 DFQATT, CDR2 SNEGSKA (reference sequence). After removal of 4 bases from V and 7 bases from J, the junction contained 11 bases not matched to a gene. The CDR3 coding sequence is TGCAGTGCTATGGCTAGCGGGAGAGTGAGAAATACGCAGTATCTT. This encodes CSAMASGRVRNTQYL.

This sequence joins TRBV19 and TRBJ2-7; the D gene is possibly TRBD2 (5 bases). CDR3 length equals 11 residues. Trimming took 10 bases from V and 3 from J, leaving 10 bases between them. Germline CDR1 is LNHDA and CDR2 is SQIVND (reference sequence). Written as DNA, the CDR3 is TGTGCCACCGGACTGGGCTACGAGCAGTACTTC. It specifies CATGLGYEQYF.

This clonotype was observed a handful of times. This chain joins TRBV11-2 and TRBJ2-7, with 8 bases matching TRBD2. The V gene's germline CDR1 is SGHAT and CDR2 FQNNGV. This CDR3 has 16 residues. V dropped 0 bases and J dropped 5; count of bases not matched to a gene: 9. This CDR3 reads CASSLDTAAGVDEQYF. The CDR3 DNA follows: TGTGCCAGCAGCTTAGATACAGCAGCGGGAGTGGACGAGCAGTACTTC.

This clonotype was counted only a few times. This chain uses TRBV30 with TRBJ2-3; 8 bases fit TRBD2. The CDR3 extends over 14 amino acids. V lost 2 bases and J lost 4; bases outside the gene matches: 5. In germline, CDR1 is GTSNPN, CDR2 SVGIG (reference sequence). This chain's CDR3 is CAWSSGSLADTQYF. CDR3 coding DNA: TGTGCCTGGAGTAGCGGGAGTCTCGCAGATACGCAGTATTTT.

The chain uses TRBV5-1 and TRBJ1-6, with D perhaps matching TRBD1 (6 bases). Germline CDR1 and CDR2: SGHRS and YFSETQ. Between the trimmed V and J ends, which lost 0 bases and 10 bases, there was a span of 17 bases. The CDR3 has 16 residues. In nucleotides, the CDR3 is TGCGCCAGCAGCTTGGTGGCCGGGGGCGGAAACTCACCCCTCCACTTT. This gives the protein CASSLVAGGGNSPLHF.

This clonotype was observed a few times. The chain links TRBV19 to TRBJ1-5, with 9 bases matching TRBD1. The CDR3 consists of 16 residues. Per germline, CDR1 LNHDA and CDR2 SQIVND (reference sequence). The trim removed 4 bases at V and 5 bases at J, leaving 9 bases unmatched. CDR3 in DNA: TGTGCCAGTAGTACCGGACAGGGGAGATTAGATCAGCCCCAGCATTTT. Translation gives CASSTGQGRLDQPQHF.

This clonotype was seen more than once but under ten times. Written as DNA, the CDR3 is TGTGCCAGCAGCTTCTCAGTAAGTCACACTGAAGCTTTCTTT. Amino acid sequence: CASSFSVSHTEAFF. The chain combines TRBV5-6 with TRBJ1-1; D gene uncertain. The V gene lost 2 bases and the J gene lost 3 bases, with 11 bases spanning the gap. This CDR3 has 14 residues. Germline V gives CDR1 SGHDT, CDR2 YYEEEE.

The chain links TRBV19 to TRBJ2-1; either TRBD1 or TRBD2 may supply D (5 bases each). Trimming took 3 bases from V and 0 from J, leaving 9 bases between them. The CDR3 sequence is 15 residues long. Germline assignment: CDR1 LNHDA and CDR2 SQIVND (reference sequence). The CDR3 sequence is CASSMGPNSYNEQFF. As DNA, the CDR3 is TGTGCCAGTAGTATGGGACCGAACTCCTACAATGAGCAGTTCTTC.

In its sample, this clonotype was seen many times. The rearrangement uses TRBV2 and TRBJ1-5, with D unclear. The CDR3 extends over 16 amino acids. V was trimmed by 5 bases and J by 1 base, leaving 15 bases between them. Germline CDR1 and CDR2: SNHLY and FYNNEI. CDR3 residues: CASSPPRRVSNQPQHF. Written as DNA, the CDR3 is TGTGCCAGCAGTCCCCCGCGGAGGGTGAGCAATCAGCCCCAGCATTTT. The full variable domain, in which reference TRBV2 and TRBJ1-5 provide the parts outside the CDR3, is EPEVTQTPSHQVTQMGQEVILRCVPISNHLYFYWYRQILGQKVEFLVSFYNNEISEKSEIFDDQFSVERPDGSNFTLKIRSTKLEDSAMYFCASSPPRRVSNQPQHFGDGTRLSIL.

This clonotype was seen a few times. The V call is TRBV20-1, the J call TRBJ2-4, with D tentatively TRBD1 (5 bases). The CDR3 extends over 14 amino acids. The germline V gene encodes CDR1 DFQATT and CDR2 SNEGSKA (reference sequence). V was clipped by 0 bases and J by 3 bases, with 9 bases between them. CDR3 sequence reads: CSARDQGGKNIQYF. DNA of the CDR3: TGCAGTGCTAGAGACCAGGGTGGCAAAAACATTCAGTACTTC.

This clonotype has only a few counts. This rearrangement joins TRBV6-1 to TRBJ2-5; possible D gene TRBD2, 5 bases. Trimming pared 5 bases from V and 5 bases from J, leaving 15 bases between. From germline, CDR1 is MNHNS and CDR2 SASEGT. This CDR3 has 14 amino acids. Here the CDR3 reads CASSQDWKRETQYF. In nucleotides, the CDR3 is TGTGCCAGCAGTCAGGACTGGAAACGGGAGACCCAGTACTTC.

The chain couples TRBV5-5 to TRBJ2-3; 8 nucleotides match TRBD2. From germline, CDR1 is SGHKS and CDR2 YYEKEE (reference sequence). This CDR3 is built from 16 residues. Trimming took 3 bases from V and 0 from J; bases not matched to a gene: 6. The CDR3 sequence is CASSSHSGSSTDTQYF. The CDR3 bases are TGTGCCAGCAGCTCCCACAGCGGGAGTAGCACAGATACGCAGTATTTT.